Below, one T cell receptor (beta chain) is given with its context. The source of the sample is a study of shared clonotypes between healthy human individuals. The V gene's germline CDR1 is SGHTA and CDR2 FQGTGA. The J segment lost 4 bases and the V segment lost 1 base, leaving 7 bases of the junction unmatched. CDR3 length equals 16 residues. Naive CD45RA+ and memory CD45RA-negative subsets were split from CD4+ cells. Replicate sorted-subset PCRs were loaded with about 0.2 ug DNA, about 28,000 T cell genomes. Assay used: immunoSEQ multiplex PCR; TCRdb lists only in-frame clones, some missing. The sample lists 2 million to 2.5 million clones; under 95% were seen once.

The material sequenced was naive CD4+ T cells from PBMCs. The subset here: CD45RA+ positively selected. The clonotype originates from a man aged 18 to 29 in good health. Some clones in this sample may be carry-over from other donors' samples. The J gene is TRBJ1-1, the V gene TRBV7-3; TRBD1 matches at 9 bases. CDR3 residues: CASSLIGGTGFTEAFF. CDR3 coding DNA: TGTGCCAGCAGCTTAATCGGGGGGACAGGGTTCACTGAAGCTTTCTTT.